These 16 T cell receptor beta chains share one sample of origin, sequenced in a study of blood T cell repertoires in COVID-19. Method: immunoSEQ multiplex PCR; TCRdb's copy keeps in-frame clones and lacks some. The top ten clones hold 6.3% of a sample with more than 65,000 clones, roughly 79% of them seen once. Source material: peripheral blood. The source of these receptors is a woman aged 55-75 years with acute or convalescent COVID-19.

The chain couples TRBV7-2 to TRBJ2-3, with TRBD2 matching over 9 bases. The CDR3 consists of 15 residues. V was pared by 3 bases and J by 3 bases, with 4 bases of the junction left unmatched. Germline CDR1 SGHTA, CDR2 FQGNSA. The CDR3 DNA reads TGTGCCAGCAGCTTTTTGGCGGGGGGGACAGATACGCAGTATTTT. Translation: CASSFLAGGTDTQYF.

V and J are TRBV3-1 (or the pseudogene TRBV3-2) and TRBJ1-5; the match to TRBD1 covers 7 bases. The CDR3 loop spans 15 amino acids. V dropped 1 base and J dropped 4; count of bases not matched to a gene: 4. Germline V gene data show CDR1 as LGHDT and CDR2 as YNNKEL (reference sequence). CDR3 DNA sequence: TGTGCCAGCAGCCAAGTTATGGGACAGAATCAGCCCCAGCATTTT. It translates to CASSQVMGQNQPQHF.

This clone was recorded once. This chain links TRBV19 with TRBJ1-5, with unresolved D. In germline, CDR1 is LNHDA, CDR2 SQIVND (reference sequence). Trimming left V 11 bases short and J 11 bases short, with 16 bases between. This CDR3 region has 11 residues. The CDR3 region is CAGERGGTQHF. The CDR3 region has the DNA TGTGCCGGCGAAAGAGGAGGAACCCAGCATTTT.

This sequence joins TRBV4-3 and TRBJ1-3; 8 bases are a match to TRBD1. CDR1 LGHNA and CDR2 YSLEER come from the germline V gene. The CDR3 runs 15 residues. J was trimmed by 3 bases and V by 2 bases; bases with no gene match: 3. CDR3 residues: CASSQRQGFGNTIYF. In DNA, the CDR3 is TGCGCCAGCAGCCAACGACAGGGGTTTGGAAACACCATATATTTT.

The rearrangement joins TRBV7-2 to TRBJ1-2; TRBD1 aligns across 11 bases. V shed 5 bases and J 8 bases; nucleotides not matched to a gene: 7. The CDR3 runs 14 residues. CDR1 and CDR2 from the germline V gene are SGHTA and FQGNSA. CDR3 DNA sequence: TGTGCCAGCAGCACCGGGACAGGGGGTAGGGGCTACACCTTC. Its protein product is CASSTGTGGRGYTF. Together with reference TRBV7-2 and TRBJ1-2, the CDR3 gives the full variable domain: GAGVSQSPSNKVTEKGKDVELRCDPISGHTALYWYRQSLGQGLEFLIYFQGNSAPDKSGLPSDRFSAERTGGSVSTLTIQRTQQEDSAVYLCASSTGTGGRGYTFGSGTRLTVV.

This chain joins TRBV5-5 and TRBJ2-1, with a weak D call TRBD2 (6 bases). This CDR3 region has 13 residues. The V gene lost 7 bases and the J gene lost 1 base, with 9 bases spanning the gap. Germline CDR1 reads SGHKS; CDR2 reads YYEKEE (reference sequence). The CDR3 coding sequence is TGTGCCAGCGGCGGGATGTCCTACAATGAGCAGTTCTTC. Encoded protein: CASGGMSYNEQFF.

CDR3 sequence reads: CASSQDERGLAGKLSYNEQFF. In DNA form, the CDR3 reads TGTGCCAGCAGCCAAGATGAACGGGGACTAGCGGGGAAACTCTCCTACAATGAGCAGTTCTTC. The chain is built from TRBV3-1 (or the pseudogene TRBV3-2) and TRBJ2-1, with 13 nucleotides matching TRBD2. Looked up from germline, CDR1 is LGHDT and CDR2 is YNNKEL (reference sequence). V lost 0 bases and J lost 0; bases outside the gene matches: 11. The CDR3 totals 21 residues.

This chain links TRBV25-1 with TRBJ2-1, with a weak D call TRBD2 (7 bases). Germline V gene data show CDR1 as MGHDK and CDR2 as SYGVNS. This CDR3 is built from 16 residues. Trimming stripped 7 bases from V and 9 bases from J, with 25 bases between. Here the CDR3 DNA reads TGTGCCAGCACCGATGAGGGGGAGGGGGGGCTGGGTGAGCAGTTCTTC. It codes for CASTDEGEGGLGEQFF.

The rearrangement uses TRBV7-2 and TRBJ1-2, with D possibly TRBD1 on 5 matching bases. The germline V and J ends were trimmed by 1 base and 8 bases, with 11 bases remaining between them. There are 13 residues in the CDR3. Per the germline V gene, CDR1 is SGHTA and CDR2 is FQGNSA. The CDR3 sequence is CASSLDLGRGYTF. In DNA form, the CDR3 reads TGTGCCAGCAGCTTAGATTTGGGGCGCGGCTACACCTTC.

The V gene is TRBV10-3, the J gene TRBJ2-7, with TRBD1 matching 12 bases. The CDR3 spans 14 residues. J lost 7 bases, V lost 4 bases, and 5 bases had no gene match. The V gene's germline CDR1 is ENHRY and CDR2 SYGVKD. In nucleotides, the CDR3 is TGTGCCATCAGTGGTCGGGACAGGGGGCGTGAGCAGTACTTC. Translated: CAISGRDRGREQYF.

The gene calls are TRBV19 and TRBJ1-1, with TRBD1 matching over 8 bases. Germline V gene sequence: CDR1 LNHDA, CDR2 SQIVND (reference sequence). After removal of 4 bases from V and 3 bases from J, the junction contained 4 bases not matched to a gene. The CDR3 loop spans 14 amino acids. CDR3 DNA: TGTGCCAGTAGTAGCCGGACAGGGTACACTGAAGCTTTCTTT. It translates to CASSSRTGYTEAFF.

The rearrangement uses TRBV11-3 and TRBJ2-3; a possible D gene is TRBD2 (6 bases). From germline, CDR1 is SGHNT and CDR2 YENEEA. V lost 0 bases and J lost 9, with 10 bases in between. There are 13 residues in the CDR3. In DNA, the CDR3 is TGTGCCAGCAGCTTAGAATCAGGAGGGACGCAGTATTTT. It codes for CASSLESGGTQYF. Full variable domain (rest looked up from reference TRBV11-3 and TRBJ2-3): EAGVVQSPRYKIIEKKQPVAFWCNPISGHNTLYWYLQNLGQGPELLIRYENEEAVDDSQLPKDRFSAERLKGVDSTLKIQPAELGDSAVYLCASSLESGGTQYFGPGTRLTVL.

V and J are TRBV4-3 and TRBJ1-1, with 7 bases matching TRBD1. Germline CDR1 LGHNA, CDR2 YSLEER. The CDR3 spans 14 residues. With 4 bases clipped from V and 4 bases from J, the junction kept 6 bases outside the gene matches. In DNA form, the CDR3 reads TGCGCCAGCAGCCGAACAACAGGGGCCACTGAAGCTTTCTTT. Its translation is CASSRTTGATEAFF.

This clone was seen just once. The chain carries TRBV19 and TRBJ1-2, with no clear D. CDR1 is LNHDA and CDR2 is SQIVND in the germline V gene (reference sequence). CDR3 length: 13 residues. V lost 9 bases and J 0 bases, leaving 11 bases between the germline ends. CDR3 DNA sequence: TGTGCCAGCACCACCCCGGCTAACTATGGCTACACCTTC. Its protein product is CASTTPANYGYTF.

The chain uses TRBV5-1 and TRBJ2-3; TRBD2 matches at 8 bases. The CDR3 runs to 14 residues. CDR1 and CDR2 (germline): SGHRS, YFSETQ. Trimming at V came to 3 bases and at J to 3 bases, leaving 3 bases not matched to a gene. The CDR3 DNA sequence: TGCGCCAGCAGCTCCCTAGCGGGTACAGATACGCAGTATTTT. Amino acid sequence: CASSSLAGTDTQYF.

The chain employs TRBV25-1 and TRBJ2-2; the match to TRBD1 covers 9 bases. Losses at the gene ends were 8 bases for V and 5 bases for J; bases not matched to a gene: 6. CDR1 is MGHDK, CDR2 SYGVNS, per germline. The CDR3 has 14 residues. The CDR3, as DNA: TGTGCCAGCTCGCGGACAGGGGATACCGGGGAGCTGTTTTTT. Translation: CASSRTGDTGELFF.